A single T cell receptor (beta chain) is shown here with its context. Its antigen target is currently unknown. No clone much larger than this one lies a single base away; base qualities are absent. The source of the sample is a study of regulatory T cells in long-lasting Graves disease (dated by TCRdb to the early 2020s). The study in broad terms: Newly diagnosed Graves' disease patients had taken antithyroid drugs for less than 3 months. This study used TCR sequencing and RNA sequencing of peripheral blood to compare persistent Graves' disease patients against newly diagnosed Graves' disease patients. A total of some 35 samples underwent TCR sequencing, from roughly 13 patients with persistent Graves' disease and 20 or so patients with newly diagnosed Graves' disease. The study took place in China and was registered as a clinical trial.

According to the study, the label for this sample's time point signals: newly diagnosed GD, antithyroid drugs for less than 3 months. For both TCR sequencing and RNA sequencing, RNA was extracted from PBMCs in TRIzol. The diagnosis of Graves' disease was made according to American Thyroid Association guidelines. The patients came from an endocrinology department in Xi'an, China. Each patient gave 7.5 to 10 milliliters of peripheral blood, collected in an EDTA anticoagulant tube. Ficoll Paque Plus density gradient separation was used to isolate PBMCs, and no further T cell sorting was performed. An Agilent 2100 Bioanalyzer and agarose gel were used to assess RNA quality, and a NanoDrop 2000 was used to measure RNA concentration. The germline V gene specifies MNHEY as CDR1 and SVGEGT as CDR2. The CDR3 measures 14 amino acids from cysteine to phenylalanine. Just CDR3 DNA is preserved here, 42 bases in frame from base 1. V drops 7 bases and J drops 3 bases, leaving 14 bases in between.

Library preparation employed multiplex PCR. Sequencing took place on an Illumina HiSeq 4000. To build TCR beta libraries, CDR3 regions were amplified by Arm-PCR using iRepertoire HTBI primers. Before sequencing, the PCR products underwent gel purification. The original pipeline was this. Gene usage analysis of CDR3 amino acid clonotypes relied on the roughly 60 TRBV and 12 to 15 TRBJ segments identified across samples. COPE and FqMerger were used to merge filtered high-quality paired reads into contigs. BLAST was used to align contigs to IMGT TRBV, TRBD and TRBJ reference genes, with CDR3 defined following IMGT. Any clonotype with a frequency above 0.1% was counted as a highly expanded clone. Shannon entropy served as the measure of repertoire diversity, while the Gini coefficient captured V-J evenness. A clonotype was considered public if more than one individual shared it. TCRdb's own reprocessing of the public reads used fastp at Q25 and MiXCR and kept productive beta chains. Records with the same CDR3 protein are collapsed into one entry carrying the most frequent genes and DNA. For this entry, the V and J calls and clone size follow TCRdb and not the study's own pipeline. The sample records approximately 460,000 distinct CDR3 sequences, less than 20% of which are singletons. The top ten hold about 11% of the sample.

The investigation overall reported the following: More public clonotypes were shared among persistent patients (roughly 2,700) than among newly diagnosed patients (966). Sequencing and analysis were limited to the TCR beta chain. Persistent disease showed preferential use of TRBV28, TRBJ1-2 and TRBJ2-5, whereas newly diagnosed disease favored TRBV20-1 and TRBJ2-1. The study examined only peripheral blood because the primary lesion, thyroid tissue, could not be accessed. The small sample size was acknowledged by the authors as a limitation that may reduce accuracy. Lower TCR Shannon entropy and fewer highly expanded clones were observed in persistent Graves' disease patients than in newly diagnosed patients, which suggested clonal expansion.

This sample was shared with a second study, whose subject was T cells in Graves' hyperthyroidism and ophthalmopathy. As the second study states: Graves' hyperthyroidism was defined as stable when no progression to ophthalmopathy occurred over 18 months of follow-up. Hyperthyroidism patients were newly diagnosed, had a disease duration of under 2 months, and were aged 18 to 65 years. Any patient with an uncontrolled infection, another autoimmune disease, pregnancy or lactation was excluded. Diagnoses were based on clinical symptoms, serum thyroxine and TRAb, thyroid ultrasound and orbital computed tomography. A first-round RT-PCR of the TCR CDR3 used the HTBI primer set with the Qiagen OneStep RT-PCR kit. Blood samples also contained most of the expanded thyroid clonotypes (frequency above 0.001), which suggests that blood repertoires may reflect thyroid immune responses. A model built on a 13 V-J signature distinguished ophthalmopathy from stable hyperthyroidism, reaching around 87% sensitivity and approximately 83% specificity in cross-validation and 80%/75% in testing. During validation, the model predicted progression to ophthalmopathy a median of approximately 6.5 months ahead of onset, with 60% to 71% sensitivity and around 72% specificity. To identify TCR V-J signatures that set the groups apart, the researchers used a discovery cohort of about a hundred patients, made up of 43 with Graves' ophthalmopathy and some 56 with stable Graves' hyperthyroidism. An independent validation cohort of 18 to 20 hyperthyroidism patients and approximately 15 patients who later progressed to ophthalmopathy tested prospective prediction of ophthalmopathy. The 75 to 100 discovery patients were randomly divided into training and test sets at a 7:3 ratio. In more than 5 Graves' hyperthyroidism patients, the study also compared T-cell repertoires from thyroid tissue with T-cell repertoires from blood. After sampling, hyperthyroidism patients received methimazole starting at 30 mg daily, and ophthalmopathy patients received high-dose intravenous methylprednisolone. The libraries were constructed in a second round of multiplex PCR and then size-selected and purified. Sequencing of the libraries was done on an Illumina HiSeq2000 using paired-end 100 bp reads. SOAPnuke was used to process the raw data, with reads discarded if the reads contained adapters or uncalled bases, had a mean Phred below 15, or lacked an exact constant-primer or identifier match. High-quality paired reads were merged using COPE v1.2.5, and each unique nucleotide sequence was defined as a clonotype. MiTCR v1.1 was used to align the clonotypes against IMGT TRBV, TRBD and TRBJ reference segments. The analysis was restricted to V-J combinations with a frequency above 0.0001, which together covered 99.2% of the repertoires. A TCS score was defined as the ratio of F50 (clonal expansion) to E x V (chaos), with BLOSUM62-based TCRdist applied between CDR3 peptides within each V-J. Welch's t-statistics and random forest reduced around 510 V-J features to roughly 13, which were used in a naive Bayes classifier (R e1071). Sample size was not statistically predetermined, and investigators were not blinded to group allocation. The paper reports TCR Vbeta CDR3 sequencing of 140 or so peripheral blood samples: some 41 ophthalmopathy, roughly 74 hyperthyroidism and around 17 progressor patients.

This receptor was identified in a woman under 40 with Graves disease. Donor details come from another sample of the same person, matched by shared clones. The input for sequencing was peripheral blood mononuclear cells (PBMCs), taken at new diagnosis, from a patient treated with antithyroid drugs. The chain was built from TRBV6-2 or TRBV6-3 and TRBJ2-3, with the D gene not clear enough to name. The CDR3 region has the sequence CASNEDASTDTQYF. The DNA is TGTGCCAGCAACGAGGACGCCTCGACAGATACGCAGTATTTT.